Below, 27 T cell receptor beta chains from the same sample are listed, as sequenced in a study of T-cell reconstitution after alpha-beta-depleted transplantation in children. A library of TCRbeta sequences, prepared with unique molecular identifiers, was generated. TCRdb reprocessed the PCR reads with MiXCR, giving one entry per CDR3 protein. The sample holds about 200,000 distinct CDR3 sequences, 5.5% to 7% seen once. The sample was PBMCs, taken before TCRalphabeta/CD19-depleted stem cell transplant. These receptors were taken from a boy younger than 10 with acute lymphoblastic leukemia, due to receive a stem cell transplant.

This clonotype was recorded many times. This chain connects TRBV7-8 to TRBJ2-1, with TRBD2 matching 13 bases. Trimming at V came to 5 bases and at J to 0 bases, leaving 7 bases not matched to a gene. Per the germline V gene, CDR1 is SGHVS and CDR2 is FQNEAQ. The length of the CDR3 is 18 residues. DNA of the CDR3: TGTGCCAGCAGCGCCGGGACTAGCGGGATGGGCTCCTACAATGAGCAGTTCTTC. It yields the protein CASSAGTSGMGSYNEQFF.

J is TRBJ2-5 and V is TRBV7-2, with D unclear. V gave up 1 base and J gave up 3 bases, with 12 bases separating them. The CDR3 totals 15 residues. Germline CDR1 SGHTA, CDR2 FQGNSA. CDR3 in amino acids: CASSLVELKKETQYF. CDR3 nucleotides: TGTGCCAGCAGCTTAGTTGAGTTGAAGAAAGAGACCCAGTACTTC.

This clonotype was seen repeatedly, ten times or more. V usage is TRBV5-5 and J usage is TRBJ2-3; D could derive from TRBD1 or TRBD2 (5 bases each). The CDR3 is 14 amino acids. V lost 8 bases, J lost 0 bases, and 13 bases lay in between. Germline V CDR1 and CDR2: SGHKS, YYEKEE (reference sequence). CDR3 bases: TGTGCCAGTCGTGGGGGTGGGAGCACAGATACGCAGTATTTT. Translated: CASRGGGSTDTQYF.

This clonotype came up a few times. The CDR3 DNA reads as TGCGCCAGCAGCCCTCGGGGACAGGGCACAGATACGCAGTATTTT. Residues: CASSPRGQGTDTQYF. The chain is built from TRBV4-3 and TRBJ2-3, with 8 bases fitting TRBD1. V lost 4 bases and J lost 1; bases outside the gene matches: 4. This CDR3 has 15 amino acids. The germline V gene encodes CDR1 LGHNA and CDR2 YSLEER.

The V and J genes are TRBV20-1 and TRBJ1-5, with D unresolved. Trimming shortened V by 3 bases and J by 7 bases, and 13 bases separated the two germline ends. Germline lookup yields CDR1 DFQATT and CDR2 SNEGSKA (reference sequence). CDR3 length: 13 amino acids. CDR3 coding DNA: TGCAGTGCTAGCCGAGACATCGGACAGCCCCAGCATTTT. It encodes CSASRDIGQPQHF.

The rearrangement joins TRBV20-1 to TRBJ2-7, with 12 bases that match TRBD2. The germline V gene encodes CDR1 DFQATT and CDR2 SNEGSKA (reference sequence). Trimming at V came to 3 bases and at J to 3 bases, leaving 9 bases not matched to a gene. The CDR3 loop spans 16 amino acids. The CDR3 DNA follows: TGCAGTGCTAGGGCAGGACTAGCGGGAACATTCTACGAGCAGTACTTC. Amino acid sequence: CSARAGLAGTFYEQYF.

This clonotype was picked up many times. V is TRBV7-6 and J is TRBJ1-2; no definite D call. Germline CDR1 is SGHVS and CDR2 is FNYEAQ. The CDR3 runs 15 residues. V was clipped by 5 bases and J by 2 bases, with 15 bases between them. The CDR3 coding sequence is TGTGCCAGCAGCCCTTGGCCTAGGTTGAACTATGGCTACACCTTC. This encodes CASSPWPRLNYGYTF.

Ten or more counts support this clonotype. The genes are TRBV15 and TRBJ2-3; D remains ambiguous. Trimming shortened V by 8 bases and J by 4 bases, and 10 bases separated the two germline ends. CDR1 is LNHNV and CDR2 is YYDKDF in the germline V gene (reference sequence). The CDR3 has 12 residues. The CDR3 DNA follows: TGTGCCACCGCGTTAAATTCAGATACGCAGTATTTT. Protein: CATALNSDTQYF.

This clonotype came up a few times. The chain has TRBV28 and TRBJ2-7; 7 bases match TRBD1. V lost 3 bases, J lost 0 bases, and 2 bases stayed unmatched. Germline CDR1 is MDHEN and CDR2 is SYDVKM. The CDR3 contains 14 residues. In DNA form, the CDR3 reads TGTGCCAGCAGTTTCCGGACAGGCTCCTACGAGCAGTACTTC. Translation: CASSFRTGSYEQYF. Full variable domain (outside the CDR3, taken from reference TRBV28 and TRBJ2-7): DVKVTQSSRYLVKRTGEKVFLECVQDMDHENMFWYRQDPGLGLRLIYFSYDVKMKEKGDIPEGYSVSREKKERFSLILESASTNQTSMYLCASSFRTGSYEQYFGPGTRLTVT.

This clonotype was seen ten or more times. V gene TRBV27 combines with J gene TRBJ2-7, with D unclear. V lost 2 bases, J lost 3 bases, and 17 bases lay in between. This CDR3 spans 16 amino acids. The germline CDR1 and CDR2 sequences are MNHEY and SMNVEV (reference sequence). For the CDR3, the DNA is TGTGCCAGCAGTTTACGAGGTTTTGCCGATAACTACGAGCAGTACTTC. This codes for CASSLRGFADNYEQYF.

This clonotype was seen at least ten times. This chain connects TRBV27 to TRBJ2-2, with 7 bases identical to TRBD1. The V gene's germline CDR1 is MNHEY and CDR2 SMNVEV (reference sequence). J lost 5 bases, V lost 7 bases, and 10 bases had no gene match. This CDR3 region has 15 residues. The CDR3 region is CASKQRGGATGELFF. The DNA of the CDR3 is TGTGCCAGCAAACAGAGAGGGGGCGCGACCGGGGAGCTGTTTTTT.

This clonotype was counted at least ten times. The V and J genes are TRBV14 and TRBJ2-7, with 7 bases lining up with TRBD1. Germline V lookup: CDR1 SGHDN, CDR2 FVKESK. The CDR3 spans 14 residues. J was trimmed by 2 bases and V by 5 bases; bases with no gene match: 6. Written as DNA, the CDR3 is TGTGCCAGCAGCGGGAACAGGGGCCCCTACGAGCAGTACTTC. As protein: CASSGNRGPYEQYF.

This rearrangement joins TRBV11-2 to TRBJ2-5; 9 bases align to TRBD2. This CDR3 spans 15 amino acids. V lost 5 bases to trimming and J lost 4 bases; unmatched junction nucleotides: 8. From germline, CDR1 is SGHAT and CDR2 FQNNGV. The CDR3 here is CASSPGAGGGETQYF. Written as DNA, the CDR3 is TGTGCCAGCAGCCCAGGGGCGGGGGGGGGAGAGACCCAGTACTTC.

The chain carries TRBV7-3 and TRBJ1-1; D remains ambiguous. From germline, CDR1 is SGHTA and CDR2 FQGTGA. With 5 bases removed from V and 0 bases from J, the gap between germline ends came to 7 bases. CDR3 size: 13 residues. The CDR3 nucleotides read TGTGCCAGCAGCGCCGACGTGAACACTGAAGCTTTCTTT. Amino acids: CASSADVNTEAFF.

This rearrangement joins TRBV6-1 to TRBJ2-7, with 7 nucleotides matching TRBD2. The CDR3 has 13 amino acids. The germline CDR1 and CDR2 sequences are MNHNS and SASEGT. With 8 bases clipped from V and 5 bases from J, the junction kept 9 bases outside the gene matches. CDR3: CASGGGRHNEQYF. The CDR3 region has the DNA TGTGCCAGCGGGGGGGGGAGGCACAACGAGCAGTACTTC.

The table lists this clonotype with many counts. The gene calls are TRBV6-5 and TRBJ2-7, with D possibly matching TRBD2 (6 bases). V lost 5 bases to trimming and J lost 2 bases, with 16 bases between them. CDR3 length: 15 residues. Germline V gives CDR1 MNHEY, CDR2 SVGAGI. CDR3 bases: TGTGCCAGCAGTCTCACCGTCGGACTAACCTACGAGCAGTACTTC. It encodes CASSLTVGLTYEQYF.

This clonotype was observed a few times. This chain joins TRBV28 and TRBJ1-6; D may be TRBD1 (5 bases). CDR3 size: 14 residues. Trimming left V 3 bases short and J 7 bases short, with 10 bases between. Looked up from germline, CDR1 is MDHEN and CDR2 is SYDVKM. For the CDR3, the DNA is TGTGCCAGCAGTTTTTTGGGGGGGAATTCACCCCTCCACTTT. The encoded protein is CASSFLGGNSPLHF.

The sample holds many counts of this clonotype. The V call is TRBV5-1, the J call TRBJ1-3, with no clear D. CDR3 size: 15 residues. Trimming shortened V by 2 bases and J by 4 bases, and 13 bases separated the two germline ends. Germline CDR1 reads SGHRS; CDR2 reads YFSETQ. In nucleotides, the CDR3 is TGCGCCAGCAGCTTCGGGGAGACAAACGGAAACACCATATATTTT. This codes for CASSFGETNGNTIYF.

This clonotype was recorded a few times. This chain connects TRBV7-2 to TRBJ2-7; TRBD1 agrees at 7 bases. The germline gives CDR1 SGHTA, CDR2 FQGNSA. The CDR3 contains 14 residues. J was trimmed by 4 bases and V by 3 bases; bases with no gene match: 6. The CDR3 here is CASSFRDSYYEQYF. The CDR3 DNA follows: TGTGCCAGCAGCTTCCGGGACAGTTATTACGAGCAGTACTTC.

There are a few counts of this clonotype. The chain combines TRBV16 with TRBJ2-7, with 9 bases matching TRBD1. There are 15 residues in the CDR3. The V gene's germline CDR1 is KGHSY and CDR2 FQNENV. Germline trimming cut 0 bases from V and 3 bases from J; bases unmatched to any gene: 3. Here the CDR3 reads CASSQSGTGNYEQYF. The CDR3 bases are TGTGCCAGCAGCCAATCCGGGACAGGGAACTACGAGCAGTACTTC.

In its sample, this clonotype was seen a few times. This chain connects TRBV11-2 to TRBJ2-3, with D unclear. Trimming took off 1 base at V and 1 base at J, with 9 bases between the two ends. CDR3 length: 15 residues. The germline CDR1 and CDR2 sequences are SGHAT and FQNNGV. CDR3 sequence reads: CASSLVLSGTDTQYF. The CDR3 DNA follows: TGTGCCAGCAGCTTAGTGTTGAGCGGCACAGATACGCAGTATTTT.

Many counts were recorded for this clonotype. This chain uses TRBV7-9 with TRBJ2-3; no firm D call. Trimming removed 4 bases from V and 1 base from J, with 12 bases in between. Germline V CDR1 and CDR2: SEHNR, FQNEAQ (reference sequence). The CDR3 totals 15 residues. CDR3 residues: CASSSWSSRTDTQYF. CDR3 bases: TGTGCCAGCAGCTCCTGGAGTTCTCGCACAGATACGCAGTATTTT. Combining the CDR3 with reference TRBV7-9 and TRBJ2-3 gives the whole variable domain DTGVSQNPRHKITKRGQNVTFRCDPISEHNRLYWYRQTLGQGPEFLTYFQNEAQLEKSRLLSDRFSAERPKGSFSTLEIQRTEQGDSAMYLCASSSWSSRTDTQYFGPGTRLTVL.

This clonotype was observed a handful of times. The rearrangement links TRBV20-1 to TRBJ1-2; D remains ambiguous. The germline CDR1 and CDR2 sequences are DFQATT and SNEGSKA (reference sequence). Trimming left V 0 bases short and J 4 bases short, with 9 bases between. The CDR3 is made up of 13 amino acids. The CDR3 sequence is CSARDGRVYGYTF. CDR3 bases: TGCAGTGCTAGAGACGGGCGTGTCTATGGCTACACCTTC.

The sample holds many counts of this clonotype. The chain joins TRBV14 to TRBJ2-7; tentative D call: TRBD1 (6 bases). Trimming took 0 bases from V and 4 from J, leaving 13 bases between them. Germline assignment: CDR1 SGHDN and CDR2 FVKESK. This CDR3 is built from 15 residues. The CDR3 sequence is CASSQDGQGWYEQYF. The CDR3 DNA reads TGTGCCAGCAGCCAAGATGGCCAGGGGTGGTACGAGCAGTACTTC.

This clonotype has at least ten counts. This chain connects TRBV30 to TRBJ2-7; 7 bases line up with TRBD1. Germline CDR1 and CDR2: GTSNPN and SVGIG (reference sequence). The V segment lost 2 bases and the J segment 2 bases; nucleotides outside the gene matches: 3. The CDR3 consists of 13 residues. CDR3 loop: CAWSRDSPYEQYF. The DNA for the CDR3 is TGTGCCTGGAGTCGGGACAGCCCCTACGAGCAGTACTTC.

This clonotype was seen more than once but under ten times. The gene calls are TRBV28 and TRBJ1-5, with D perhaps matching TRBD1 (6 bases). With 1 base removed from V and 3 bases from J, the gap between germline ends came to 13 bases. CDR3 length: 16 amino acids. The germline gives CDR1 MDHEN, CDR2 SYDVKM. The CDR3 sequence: CASSLSMPGDNQPQHF. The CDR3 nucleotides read TGTGCCAGCAGTTTATCTATGCCAGGGGACAATCAGCCCCAGCATTTT.

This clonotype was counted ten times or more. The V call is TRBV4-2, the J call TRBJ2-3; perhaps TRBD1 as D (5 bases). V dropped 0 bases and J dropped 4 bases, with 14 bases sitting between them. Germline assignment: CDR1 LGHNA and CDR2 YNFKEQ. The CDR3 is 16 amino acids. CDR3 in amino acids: CASSQEAAKGADTQYF. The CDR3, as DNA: TGTGCCAGCAGCCAAGAAGCCGCAAAAGGGGCAGATACGCAGTATTTT.